The 25 T cell receptor beta chains below were found in one sample sequenced in a study of T cell repertoires in cytomegalovirus infection. MiXCR, applied by TCRdb to the reads, yields one record per CDR3 protein. This table holds approximately 49,000 distinct CDR3 sequences, over 15% found once. Antigens for these TCRs are unknown. The sample was CD8+ T cells from cultured PBMCs, taken from culture after CMV antigen stimulation. These receptor sequences come from a human donor in good health (CMV status not recorded). Some clones in this sample may be carry-over from other donors' samples.

The chain links TRBV4-2 to TRBJ1-4; no firm D call. This CDR3 region has 15 residues. Germline assignment: CDR1 LGHNA and CDR2 YNFKEQ. Trimming took off 0 bases at V and 7 bases at J, with 12 bases between the two ends. The CDR3 DNA sequence: TGTGCCAGCAGCCAAGAGAGAAGGGTCGTTGAAAAACTGTTTTTT. Amino acid sequence: CASSQERRVVEKLFF.

The gene calls are TRBV12-3 or TRBV12-4 and TRBJ2-3; 10 bases match TRBD2. V shed 3 bases and J 6 bases; nucleotides not matched to a gene: 3. CDR3 size: 14 residues. CDR3 sequence reads: CASSFSGGFDTQYF. In DNA, the CDR3 is TGTGCCAGCAGTTTTAGCGGGGGGTTTGATACGCAGTATTTT.

This clonotype has a handful of counts. The chain combines TRBV7-2 with TRBJ2-3; 9 nucleotides match TRBD2. Trimming cost V 11 bases and J 4 bases; bases outside gene matches: 7. The CDR3 has 13 residues. Per the germline V gene, CDR1 is SGHTA and CDR2 is FQGNSA. DNA of the CDR3: TGTGCCTGTAGCGGGAGCCAACCAGATACGCAGTATTTT. Translating gives CACSGSQPDTQYF.

This clonotype was counted between two and nine times. V is TRBV2 and J is TRBJ2-1; possible D gene TRBD2, 6 bases. The V gene's germline CDR1 is SNHLY and CDR2 FYNNEI. The V gene lost 7 bases and the J gene lost 0 bases, with 19 bases spanning the gap. The CDR3 covers 17 residues. CDR3 sequence (DNA): TGTGCCAGCAAAATGGGCCATAGCGGAAGCTCCTACAATGAGCAGTTCTTC. Encoded protein: CASKMGHSGSSYNEQFF.

The chain couples TRBV9 to TRBJ2-7; TRBD1 aligns across 8 bases. The V and J ends lost 3 bases and 4 bases, in that order; junction bases with no gene match: 6. Per germline, CDR1 SGDLS and CDR2 YYNGEE. CDR3 length: 14 residues. The CDR3 DNA reads as TGTGCCAGCAGCGGGGGACAGGCGGAATACGAGCAGTACTTC. Translation: CASSGGQAEYEQYF.

This clonotype was counted between two and nine times. The chain combines TRBV6-1 with TRBJ1-5; D perhaps matches TRBD1 (5 bases). This CDR3 contains 16 residues. V lost 1 base and J lost 2, with 12 bases in between. The germline CDR1 and CDR2 sequences are MNHNS and SASEGT. The DNA for the CDR3 is TGTGCCAGCAGTGAAGTGGTAGGGGAGGGCAATCAGCCCCAGCATTTT. Translating gives CASSEVVGEGNQPQHF.

This clonotype was detected only once. The chain is built from TRBV27 and TRBJ2-2; maybe TRBD1 (6 bases). Trimming took 7 bases from V and 3 from J, leaving 15 bases between them. Germline CDR1 reads MNHEY; CDR2 reads SMNVEV (reference sequence). The CDR3 extends over 15 amino acids. CDR3 DNA sequence: TGTGCCAGCACCCATTGGGCAGGGGACACCGGGGAGCTGTTTTTT. Its translation is CASTHWAGDTGELFF.

This clonotype was seen more than once but under ten times. The rearrangement links TRBV4-1 to TRBJ1-1; unclear D gene. V was cut by 6 bases and J by 5 bases, with 16 bases left in between. CDR1 and CDR2 (germline): MGHRA, YSYEKL. CDR3 length equals 14 residues. CDR3 DNA sequence: TGCGCCAGCAGTCTCAGTTCGACCCAGACTGAAGCTTTCTTT. Amino acids: CASSLSSTQTEAFF.

This clonotype was seen a handful of times. V is TRBV12-3 or TRBV12-4 and J is TRBJ1-2, with 12 bases that match TRBD1. J lost 7 bases, V lost 10 bases, and 10 bases had no gene match. The CDR3 loop spans 14 amino acids. DNA of the CDR3: TGTGCCACTTTTGGGGGACAGGGGGCTTTTGGCTACACCTTC. Translated: CATFGGQGAFGYTF.

There are many counts of this clonotype. V gene TRBV4-2 combines with J gene TRBJ2-7, with 9 bases lining up with TRBD2. The CDR3 runs to 16 residues. V lost 1 base and J lost 2; bases outside the gene matches: 6. From germline, CDR1 is LGHNA and CDR2 YNFKEQ. The CDR3 DNA follows: TGTGCCAGCAGCCAAGTTGAACTAGCGGGCGCCTACGAGCAGTACTTC. Encoded protein: CASSQVELAGAYEQYF.

The rearrangement uses TRBV11-2 and TRBJ2-1, with 11 nucleotides matching TRBD2. Germline-derived CDR1 and CDR2 are SGHAT and FQNNGV. Germline trimming cut 0 bases from V and 2 bases from J; bases unmatched to any gene: 6. CDR3 length equals 18 residues. The CDR3 spells CASSLEGLADNPYNEQFF. The CDR3 coding sequence is TGTGCCAGCAGCTTAGAGGGACTAGCGGACAACCCCTACAATGAGCAGTTCTTC.

The V call is TRBV7-2, the J call TRBJ2-1, with D possibly matching TRBD1 (6 bases). Between the trimmed V and J ends, which lost 5 bases and 2 bases, there was a span of 13 bases. This CDR3 contains 15 residues. From germline, CDR1 is SGHTA and CDR2 FQGNSA. The CDR3 nucleotides read TGTGCCAGCAGCAACAGACAGGAAACCTACAATGAGCAGTTCTTC. Its protein is CASSNRQETYNEQFF.

The chain carries TRBV20-1 and TRBJ1-3; D is ambiguous. Trimming took 0 bases from V and 3 from J, leaving 3 bases between them. This CDR3 comprises 12 residues. Germline CDR1 and CDR2: DFQATT and SNEGSKA (reference sequence). The CDR3 DNA reads TGCAGTGCTAGAGAGAGTGGAAACACCATATATTTT. This translates into CSARESGNTIYF.

The genes are TRBV6-6 and TRBJ1-1; D call uncertain. The CDR3 consists of 16 residues. The V end was cut by 5 bases, the J end by 1 base, with 17 bases between. Germline lookup yields CDR1 MNHNY and CDR2 SVGAGI (reference sequence). DNA for the CDR3: TGTGCCAGCAGTCCCACTGCGACCGGGAGGAACACTGAAGCTTTCTTT. Translating it yields CASSPTATGRNTEAFF.

This clonotype occurred many times. The J gene is TRBJ2-1, the V gene TRBV7-9; 8 bases are a match to TRBD2. CDR3 length equals 14 residues. V was pared by 5 bases and J by 7 bases, with 7 bases of the junction left unmatched. The germline CDR1 and CDR2 sequences are SEHNR and FQNEAQ (reference sequence). In nucleotides, the CDR3 is TGTGCCAGCAGCCCTGGACTAGCAGGGAATGAGCAGTTCTTC. This encodes CASSPGLAGNEQFF.

The V and J genes are TRBV25-1 and TRBJ2-3; a possible D gene is TRBD1 (6 bases). From germline, CDR1 is MGHDK and CDR2 SYGVNS. The V end was cut by 5 bases, the J end by 2 bases, with 11 bases between. The CDR3 has 14 amino acids. The CDR3: CASSKGHFTDTQYF. In nucleotides, the CDR3 is TGTGCCAGCAGTAAGGGACACTTCACAGATACGCAGTATTTT. The complete variable domain, with remaining parts taken from reference TRBV25-1 and TRBJ2-3, reads EADIYQTPRYLVIGTGKKITLECSQTMGHDKMYWYQQDPGMELHLIHYSYGVNSTEKGDLSSESTVSRIRTEHFPLTLESARPSHTSQYLCASSKGHFTDTQYFGPGTRLTVL.

In its sample, this clonotype was seen a few times. This rearrangement joins TRBV29-1 to TRBJ2-1; 10 bases map to TRBD1. CDR3 length equals 19 residues. V trimming: 7 bases; J trimming: 3 bases; junction bases outside the gene matches: 21. Germline V gene sequence: CDR1 SQVTM, CDR2 ANQGSEA. The CDR3 loop reads CSAESAGTGVGAGYNEQFF. As DNA, the CDR3 is TGCAGCGCCGAAAGCGCCGGGACAGGGGTCGGAGCGGGCTACAATGAGCAGTTCTTC.

The chain has TRBV6-2 or TRBV6-3 and TRBJ2-7; 12 bases map to TRBD2. Germline lookup yields CDR1 MNHEY and CDR2 SVGEGT. J gave up 3 bases and V 6 bases, and 9 bases lay outside the gene matches. This CDR3 comprises 16 residues. CDR3 nucleotides: TGTGCCAGCAGCCTGTCACCGGGACTAGCGGGCTACGAGCAGTACTTC. Amino acids: CASSLSPGLAGYEQYF.

This clonotype showed up just a few times. The rearrangement joins TRBV7-8 to TRBJ1-2; no definite D call. V was shortened by 2 bases and J by 2 bases, with 12 bases between the two germline ends. Per germline, CDR1 SGHVS and CDR2 FQNEAQ. This CDR3 has 15 residues. The chain's CDR3 is CASSLSPDGNYGYTF. For the CDR3, the DNA is TGTGCCAGCAGCTTATCCCCGGACGGGAACTATGGCTACACCTTC.

This clonotype was found a few times. The genes are TRBV7-2 and TRBJ2-1; possible D gene TRBD2, 6 bases. Germline V lookup: CDR1 SGHTA, CDR2 FQGNSA. The V end was cut by 6 bases, the J end by 8 bases, with 11 bases between. This CDR3 region has 12 residues. The chain's CDR3 is CASRLAYDEQFF. The DNA of the CDR3 is TGTGCCAGCAGACTAGCTTATGATGAGCAGTTCTTC.

The rearrangement links TRBV6-1 to TRBJ2-1; a weak D match, TRBD1 (5 bases). The germline V gene has CDR1 MNHNS and CDR2 SASEGT. V dropped 6 bases and J dropped 4 bases, with 10 bases sitting between them. The CDR3 spans 13 residues. This chain's CDR3 is CASRPDIYNEQFF. The DNA for the CDR3 is TGTGCCAGCAGGCCGGACATATACAATGAGCAGTTCTTC.

This clonotype was found once. The chain joins TRBV12-3 or TRBV12-4 to TRBJ2-1, with TRBD2 identical over 12 bases. J lost 9 bases, V lost 6 bases, and 0 bases had no gene match. This CDR3 spans 12 amino acids. CDR3 loop: CASRLAGGEQFF. CDR3 in DNA: TGTGCCAGCAGACTAGCGGGAGGTGAGCAGTTCTTC.

Only a few counts were recorded for this clonotype. The V call is TRBV7-8, the J call TRBJ2-3; 8 bases line up with TRBD1. V lost 6 bases and J lost 3; bases outside the gene matches: 11. CDR1 SGHVS and CDR2 FQNEAQ come from the germline V gene. This CDR3 has 16 residues. The CDR3 nucleotides read TGTGCCAGCAGTTACACCCGGACAGGGACAACAGATACGCAGTATTTT. It specifies CASSYTRTGTTDTQYF.

The chain combines TRBV7-9 with TRBJ2-7; 7 nucleotides agree with TRBD1. Per the germline V gene, CDR1 is SEHNR and CDR2 is FQNEAQ (reference sequence). The CDR3 is 16 amino acids. The J segment lost 4 bases and the V segment lost 4 bases, leaving 13 bases of the junction unmatched. This CDR3 is CASSSPPQGQTYEQYF. CDR3 coding DNA: TGTGCCAGCAGCTCGCCCCCCCAGGGACAGACGTACGAGCAGTACTTC.

Regarding this clonotype: Germline and junction disagree at one end, which may indicate a read error. The V and J genes are TRBV6-5 and TRBJ2-7, with TRBD1 matching over 9 bases. Germline values: CDR1 MNHEY, CDR2 SVGAGI. The CDR3 runs 14 residues. CDR3 sequence: CDSNPGQGSYEQYF. CDR3 DNA: TGTGACAGCAATCCGGGACAGGGTTCCTACGAGCAGTACTTC.